This T cell receptor (beta chain) was obtained from a study of T cell repertoires in cytomegalovirus infection. This clonotype has more than one count but fewer than ten. The CDR3 covers 13 residues. Trimming cost V 7 bases and J 8 bases, with 14 bases left between them. The germline V gene encodes CDR1 LNHDA and CDR2 SQIVND (reference sequence). TCRdb re-derived calls from the reads in MiXCR, one entry per CDR3 protein. The sample lists around 260,000 distinct CDR3 sequences, roughly 10% seen once, with about 14% in the top ten. V usage is TRBV19 and J usage is TRBJ1-4; the D is unclear. The clonotype was recovered from a human donor in good health (CMV status not recorded). Some clones in this sample may be carry-over from other donors' samples. Input material: PBMCs. CDR3 amino acids: CASIQPGIEKLFF. The CDR3 DNA is TGTGCCAGTATTCAACCCGGGATCGAAAAACTGTTTTTT.